The 13 T cell receptor beta chains listed next were all sequenced from one sample in a study of blood T cell repertoires in COVID-19 (dated by TCRdb to between 2020 and 2021). Libraries were made using the immunoSEQ multiplex PCR assay. This is the immuneACCESS table as TCRdb keeps it, with only in-frame sequences that have V and J called. A part of the clones is gone; compared with another copy, unresolved V genes explain less than half, and the rest is unexplained. This sample is represented by 250,000 to 350,000 clones; 80% to 90% of them were singletons. Roughly 4.3% of the sample rests with the top ten. What was sequenced was PBMCs or T cells enriched from blood (not recorded which). These receptors all stem from a woman aged 25 to 45 who had recovered from COVID-19.

Note on this clone: The junction differs from germline at one of its ends, possibly a read error. This rearrangement joins TRBV18 to TRBJ2-3; D perhaps matches TRBD2 (6 bases). CDR1 and CDR2 from the germline V gene are KGHSH and LQKENI. The length of the CDR3 is 12 residues. This CDR3 reads CASSPDWWGVDF. DNA for the CDR3: TGTGCCAGCTCACCCGACTGGTGGGGGGTGGATTTT.

The chain combines TRBV16 with TRBJ2-7; no clear D gene. V shed 4 bases and J shed 4 bases, with 11 bases lying between them. Germline V gene lookup returns CDR1 KGHSY and CDR2 FQNENV. This CDR3 contains 13 residues. The CDR3 loop reads CASSPNSVYEQYF. As DNA, the CDR3 is TGTGCCAGCAGCCCTAATAGTGTTTACGAGCAGTACTTC.

V gene TRBV7-8 combines with J gene TRBJ1-5, with D possibly being TRBD1 (5 bases). The CDR3 spans 16 residues. The germline CDR1 and CDR2 sequences are SGHVS and FQNEAQ. Trimming removed 2 bases from V and 8 bases from J, with 19 bases in between. The CDR3 sequence is CASSLTWGGTVEPQHF. CDR3 nucleotide sequence: TGTGCCAGCAGCTTAACGTGGGGGGGGACTGTGGAGCCCCAGCATTTT.

V usage is TRBV2 and J usage is TRBJ2-1; D is possibly TRBD2 (5 bases). This CDR3 comprises 11 residues. Germline-derived CDR1 and CDR2 are SNHLY and FYNNEI. The chain's CDR3 is CETTGYNEQFF. The CDR3 nucleotides read TGTGAAACAACGGGGTACAATGAGCAGTTCTTC. Full variable domain (outside the CDR3, taken from reference TRBV2 and TRBJ2-1): EPEVTQTPSHQVTQMGQEVILRCVPISNHLYFYWYRQILGQKVEFLVSFYNNEISEKSEIFDDQFSVERPDGSNFTLKIRSTKLEDSAMYFCETTGYNEQFFGPGTRLTVL.

The chain joins TRBV7-2 to TRBJ2-7; 9 bases align to TRBD2. The CDR3 is 14 amino acids. Germline values: CDR1 SGHTA, CDR2 FQGNSA. The ends lost 5 bases at V and 0 bases at J; junction bases unmatched: 2. CDR3 loop: CASSRTSDSYEQYF. The DNA for the CDR3 is TGTGCCAGCAGCCGGACTAGCGACTCCTACGAGCAGTACTTC.

This clone was recorded a few times. The CDR3 sequence is CASSFRYRGRGNTEAFF. CDR3 bases: TGTGCCAGCAGCTTTCGGTACAGGGGCCGCGGAAACACTGAAGCTTTCTTT. This chain connects TRBV11-2 to TRBJ1-1, with 7 bases matching TRBD1. The CDR3 extends over 17 amino acids. With V trimmed by 3 bases and J by 2 bases, 12 bases remained unmatched. Germline V lookup: CDR1 SGHAT, CDR2 FQNNGV.

The rearrangement joins TRBV7-6 to TRBJ2-1, with 16 bases identical to TRBD2. This CDR3 region has 20 residues. Trimming cost V 2 bases and J 9 bases; bases outside gene matches: 16. CDR1 is SGHVS and CDR2 is FNYEAQ in the germline V gene. CDR3: CASSLPRGTSGGGVSIEQFF. The CDR3 DNA sequence: TGTGCCAGCAGCTTACCCCGTGGGACTAGCGGGGGGGGCGTATCCATTGAGCAGTTCTTC. Variable domain in full (rest from reference TRBV7-6 and TRBJ2-1): GAGVSQSPRYKVTKRGQDVALRCDPISGHVSLYWYRQALGQGPEFLTYFNYEAQQDKSGLPNDRFSAERPEGSISTLTIQRTEQRDSAMYRCASSLPRGTSGGGVSIEQFFGPGTRLTVL.

V usage is TRBV19 and J usage is TRBJ1-4; TRBD1 agrees at 9 bases. The length of the CDR3 is 17 residues. V shed 7 bases, J shed 3 bases, and the junction held 12 bases outside the gene matches. Looked up from germline, CDR1 is LNHDA and CDR2 is SQIVND (reference sequence). The CDR3 loop is CASNHRGRVVANEKLFF. CDR3 nucleotides: TGTGCCAGTAACCACAGGGGGCGCGTGGTGGCTAATGAAAAACTGTTTTTT.

The chain has TRBV4-1 and TRBJ2-3; 7 nucleotides align to TRBD2. Germline values: CDR1 MGHRA, CDR2 YSYEKL. Trimming cost V 0 bases and J 7 bases; bases outside gene matches: 7. The CDR3 has 15 amino acids. The CDR3 sequence: CASSQEGEGRNTQYF. CDR3 nucleotide sequence: TGCGCCAGCAGCCAAGAGGGGGAGGGGAGGAATACGCAGTATTTT.

V usage is TRBV19 and J usage is TRBJ1-4; D is possibly TRBD1 (5 bases). V was shortened by 3 bases and J by 4 bases, with 9 bases between the two germline ends. The germline V gene encodes CDR1 LNHDA and CDR2 SQIVND (reference sequence). The CDR3 spans 14 residues. In nucleotides, the CDR3 is TGTGCCAGTAGTATGGGGCAGGTTAATGAAAAACTGTTTTTT. This encodes CASSMGQVNEKLFF. The full variable domain, completed using reference TRBV19 and TRBJ1-4, is DGGITQSPKYLFRKEGQNVTLSCEQNLNHDAMYWYRQDPGQGLRLIYYSQIVNDFQKGDIAEGYSVSREKKESFPLTVTSAQKNPTAFYLCASSMGQVNEKLFFGSGTQLSVL.

The chain uses TRBV28 and TRBJ2-5, with D tentatively TRBD1 (6 bases). V was cut by 8 bases and J by 5 bases, with 21 bases left in between. CDR1 MDHEN and CDR2 SYDVKM come from the germline V gene. The CDR3 has 15 residues. The CDR3 DNA is TGTGCCAGCCGCAGAACTAGTATGAGGGGGGAGACCCAGTACTTC. It yields the protein CASRRTSMRGETQYF.

The chain couples TRBV30 to TRBJ2-7; TRBD1 might be the D (6 bases). The germline CDR1 and CDR2 sequences are GTSNPN and SVGIG (reference sequence). Trimming removed 0 bases at V and 12 bases at J, with 18 bases between. The CDR3 has 13 amino acids. The CDR3 DNA sequence: TGTGCCTGGAGTGTATTACAGGGCCAGCGTCGGTACTTC. It encodes CAWSVLQGQRRYF.

The chain couples TRBV6-6 to TRBJ2-3; 8 nucleotides match TRBD2. Germline V gene data show CDR1 as MNHNY and CDR2 as SVGAGI (reference sequence). Trimming cost V 7 bases and J 1 base; bases outside gene matches: 4. There are 14 residues in the CDR3. The CDR3 region is CASNGGAGTDTQYF. DNA of the CDR3: TGTGCCAGCAACGGGGGGGCTGGCACAGATACGCAGTATTTT.